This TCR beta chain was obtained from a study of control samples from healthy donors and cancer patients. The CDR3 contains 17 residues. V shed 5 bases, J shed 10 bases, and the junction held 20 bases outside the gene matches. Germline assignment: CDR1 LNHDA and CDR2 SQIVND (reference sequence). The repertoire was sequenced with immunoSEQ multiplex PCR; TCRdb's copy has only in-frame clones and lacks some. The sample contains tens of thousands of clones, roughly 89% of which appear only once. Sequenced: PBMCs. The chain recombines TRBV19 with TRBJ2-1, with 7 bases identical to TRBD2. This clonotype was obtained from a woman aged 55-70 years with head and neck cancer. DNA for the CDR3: TGTGCCAGTAGTCCCCCCGTGGCGGGAGATTTGATCAGCGAGCAGTTCTTC. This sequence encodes CASSPPVAGDLISEQFF.